This TCR beta chain was observed in a study of OX40 agonist ivuxolimab in advanced cancers. About the investigation overall: Ivuxolimab, which targeted the costimulatory receptor OX40 (CD134), was an agonistic, fully human IgG2 monoclonal antibody. Intravenous ivuxolimab was administered to patients every 2 weeks at six dose levels: 0.01, 0.1, 0.3, 1.5, 3 and 10 mg/kg. Among the approximately 50 dose-escalation patients, approximately 20 had hepatocellular carcinoma, approximately 15 melanoma, 9 renal cell carcinoma and 9 head and neck cancer. The dose-escalation cohort was about 83% male with a mean age of 60 years, ranging from about 23 to 85. Prior anti-PD-1, anti-PD-L1 or anti-CTLA-4 therapy was permitted, and checkpoint inhibitors had been received by around 39% of dose-escalation patients. Partial responses occurred in three dose-escalation patients, of whom one had hepatocellular carcinoma and two had cutaneous melanoma. Peripheral TCRbeta sequencing aimed to test whether ivuxolimab altered TCR sequence diversity and caused clonal T-cell expansion. The paper describes the monotherapy dose-escalation part (N of about 52 patients) of the phase I trial of ivuxolimab. What the study reported, not specific to this receptor: In the 0.1-3.0 mg/kg groups, partial responders were among the patients with the lowest normalized peripheral clonal expansion, particularly in CD8+ T cells. The antigen specificity of the clonally expanded peripheral T cells was not determined. Low levels of normalized T-cell clonal expansion were also shown by some nonresponding patients. Clonal expansion of both CD4+ and CD8+ blood T cells was observed from baseline to week 6 at doses 0.1 to 3.0 mg/kg. On average, CD8+ T cells showed more expanded clones than CD4+ T cells after ivuxolimab.

Genomic DNA was isolated from the sorted cells so that the TCRbeta CDR3 region could be sequenced. The immunoSEQ Assay was used for sequencing of TCRbeta CDR3 regions. TCRdb carries this immuneACCESS record with in-frame sequences only. Its versions omit some clonotypes, under half of them owing to an unresolved V gene in the studies checked, with the rest unexplained. In this sample the table shows 70,000 to 85,000 clones, around 89% of which occur a single time. Under 1.1% of the sample belongs to the ten largest clones. The trial excluded patients who had a history of autoimmune disease or were on systemic immunosuppression. In every dose cohort, peripheral blood was drawn for TCR sequencing at baseline, cycle 4 day 1, and cycle 7 day 1. The samples were drawn from a first-in-human, open-label, multicenter phase I dose-escalation trial of ivuxolimab. The trial enrolled adults with locally advanced or metastatic head and neck squamous cell, hepatocellular, melanoma or renal cell carcinoma. Before TCR sequencing, CD4+ T cells and CD8+ T cells were sorted from peripheral blood as separate populations.

Note on this clone: Its antigen remains unidentified. Per-base quality was not reported, and no clone a single base away is much larger than it.

V lost 4 bases and J lost 3 bases, and the count of bases not matched to a germline gene is 5. The CDR3 contains 15 residues, cysteine and phenylalanine counted. Only the CDR3 region is kept as DNA, spanning 45 bases read in frame from base 1. CDR1 is given as SGHVS and CDR2 as FQNEAQ, both from the germline V gene. The source of this sequence is an adult with an advanced solid tumor such as melanoma, head and neck, liver or kidney cancer. Sequences were derived from CD4+ or CD8+ T cells sorted from blood, sampled in a trial of the OX40 agonist ivuxolimab. Here the chain combines TRBV7-8 and TRBJ2-1; 8 bases in the middle match TRBD1. The CDR3 is CASSSTGVSYNEQFF. The sequence in DNA is TGTGCCAGCAGCTCGACAGGGGTCAGCTACAATGAGCAGTTCTTC.